Shown below are 21 T cell receptor beta chains from a single sample sequenced in a study of blood T cell repertoires in COVID-19 (dated by TCRdb to about 2020). The library was prepared using the immunoSEQ multiplex PCR assay. TCRdb mirrors the immuneACCESS table, restricted to in-frame sequences. Some clones are absent from its copies; in checked studies, under half trace to an unresolved V gene, and the reason for the others is unknown. For this sample there are 200,000 to 300,000 clones; around 90% appear just once. 3% to 3.5% of the sample is taken by the ten largest. Sequenced input: PBMCs or T cells enriched from blood (not recorded which). The receptor source for this set is a woman between 40 and 50 years old who had been exposed to COVID-19.

The V gene is TRBV11-1, the J gene TRBJ1-1; possible D gene TRBD1, 5 bases. V dropped 2 bases and J dropped 3 bases, with 13 bases sitting between them. Germline CDR1 is SGHAT and CDR2 is FQDESV (reference sequence). The CDR3 length is 15 residues. CDR3 region: CASSLPGQGDTEAFF. In nucleotides, the CDR3 is TGTGCCAGCAGCTTACCCGGACAAGGGGACACTGAAGCTTTCTTT.

The chain joins TRBV7-2 to TRBJ1-6; D is unclear. Trimming took off 3 bases at V and 9 bases at J, with 12 bases between the two ends. This CDR3 is built from 14 residues. Germline V gene lookup returns CDR1 SGHTA and CDR2 FQGNSA. DNA for the CDR3: TGTGCCAGCAGCTTTGGGTCCGAGGGTTCACCCCTCCACTTT. The encoded protein is CASSFGSEGSPLHF.

This sequence joins TRBV7-9 and TRBJ2-3; TRBD2 matches at 10 bases. Trimming took 1 base from V and 2 from J; bases not matched to a gene: 12. From germline, CDR1 is SEHNR and CDR2 FQNEAQ (reference sequence). The CDR3 covers 19 residues. The CDR3 bases are TGTGCCAGCAGCTTAGTCGTAACTAGCGGGATAACGATCACAGATACGCAGTATTTT. It is translated as CASSLVVTSGITITDTQYF.

This sequence joins TRBV6-2 or TRBV6-3 and TRBJ2-2; 7 nucleotides align to TRBD1. The junction had 1 base not matched to a gene; V was cut back by 2 bases and J by 1 base. CDR3 length: 15 amino acids. In germline, CDR1 is MNHEY, CDR2 SVGEGT. The CDR3 nucleotides read TGTGCCAGCAGTTACGGGACAGAGAACACCGGGGAGCTGTTTTTT. Residues: CASSYGTENTGELFF.

This chain connects TRBV2 to TRBJ2-1; 9 bases align to TRBD1. Germline loops: CDR1 SNHLY, CDR2 FYNNEI. Trimming cost V 6 bases and J 5 bases; bases outside gene matches: 11. This CDR3 has 16 amino acids. CDR3 DNA: TGTGCCAGCAGCTACACAGGGGGCGCTTATAACAATGAGCAGTTCTTC. Protein product: CASSYTGGAYNNEQFF.

V is TRBV10-3 and J is TRBJ1-6; 7 bases fit TRBD1. CDR1 is ENHRY, CDR2 SYGVKD, per germline. The CDR3 has 15 residues. The trim removed 6 bases at V and 6 bases at J, leaving 8 bases unmatched. CDR3 amino acids: CAIRSEGTANSPLHF. The CDR3 nucleotides are TGTGCCATCAGGAGCGAGGGGACAGCTAATTCACCCCTCCACTTT.

The chain combines TRBV4-3 with TRBJ2-3; D is ambiguous. The CDR3 runs 15 residues. V shed 3 bases and J shed 0 bases, with 10 bases lying between them. Germline assignment: CDR1 LGHNA and CDR2 YSLEER. The CDR3 sequence is CASSQTSSSTDTQYF. The CDR3 bases are TGCGCCAGCAGCCAGACTTCCAGTAGCACAGATACGCAGTATTTT.

The V gene is TRBV7-9, the J gene TRBJ1-1, with D possibly TRBD1 on 6 matching bases. This CDR3 region has 15 residues. From germline, CDR1 is SEHNR and CDR2 FQNEAQ (reference sequence). With 7 bases removed from V and 1 base from J, the gap between germline ends came to 16 bases. CDR3 sequence reads: CASISEGEKNTEAFF. DNA of the CDR3: TGTGCCAGCATCTCCGAGGGGGAAAAGAACACTGAAGCTTTCTTT.

The genes are TRBV29-1 and TRBJ2-7; D possibly corresponds to TRBD2 (5 bases). The germline V gene has CDR1 SQVTM and CDR2 ANQGSEA. This CDR3 is built from 11 residues. Trimming pared 5 bases from V and 4 bases from J, leaving 9 bases between. The CDR3 loop is CSVCKRYEQYV. The CDR3 bases are TGCAGCGTTTGCAAGCGGTACGAGCAGTACGTC.

This clone was counted a single time. V and J are TRBV28 and TRBJ2-5, with a tentative D call TRBD2 (6 bases). Trimming took off 6 bases at V and 3 bases at J, with 14 bases between the two ends. CDR3 length equals 14 residues. Germline V gene data show CDR1 as MDHEN and CDR2 as SYDVKM. The chain's CDR3 is CASREGGSKETQYF. CDR3 nucleotides: TGTGCCAGCAGGGAGGGCGGTTCCAAAGAGACCCAGTACTTC.

The chain combines TRBV4-3 with TRBJ1-2; 11 nucleotides agree with TRBD1. V lost 5 bases and J lost 6; bases outside the gene matches: 5. The CDR3 has 14 amino acids. CDR1 and CDR2 from the germline V gene are LGHNA and YSLEER. CDR3 sequence: CASSGTGGENGYTF. CDR3 nucleotide sequence: TGCGCCAGCAGCGGGACAGGGGGTGAGAATGGCTACACCTTC.

V is TRBV12-3 or TRBV12-4 and J is TRBJ1-1; possibly TRBD1 for D (5 bases). This CDR3 spans 13 amino acids. V lost 3 bases and J lost 11, with 16 bases in between. This CDR3 is CASSFSQGAKAFF. Here the CDR3 DNA reads TGTGCCAGCAGTTTTAGTCAAGGGGCAAAGGCTTTCTTT.

The sample holds a few counts of this clone. This rearrangement joins TRBV29-1 to TRBJ2-1; 8 bases align to TRBD2. The J segment lost 10 bases and the V segment lost 7 bases, leaving 6 bases of the junction unmatched. CDR3 size: 11 residues. Germline-derived CDR1 and CDR2 are SQVTM and ANQGSEA. DNA for the CDR3: TGCAGCGCTGCACCGGGGGGGGAGCAGTTCTTC. Amino acids: CSAAPGGEQFF.

The chain has TRBV27 and TRBJ2-3; D may be TRBD1 (6 bases). The CDR3 spans 16 residues. The V gene lost 3 bases and the J gene lost 2 bases, with 15 bases spanning the gap. CDR1 is MNHEY, CDR2 SMNVEV, per germline (reference sequence). The CDR3 DNA follows: TGTGCCAGCAGTTTCCTCGGGACACATGACACAGATACGCAGTATTTT. Protein sequence: CASSFLGTHDTDTQYF.

V gene TRBV11-3 combines with J gene TRBJ1-2; D ambiguous. V shed 3 bases and J shed 0 bases, with 11 bases lying between them. The CDR3 length is 15 residues. Germline V lookup: CDR1 SGHNT, CDR2 YENEEA. The CDR3 sequence is CASSFMPPTNYGYTF. The CDR3 coding sequence is TGTGCCAGCAGCTTCATGCCCCCTACTAACTATGGCTACACCTTC. The variable domain in full, with the rest retrieved from reference TRBV11-3 and TRBJ1-2, is EAGVVQSPRYKIIEKKQPVAFWCNPISGHNTLYWYLQNLGQGPELLIRYENEEAVDDSQLPKDRFSAERLKGVDSTLKIQPAELGDSAVYLCASSFMPPTNYGYTFGSGTRLTVV.

The J gene is TRBJ1-1, the V gene TRBV14; no reliable D call. The germline V gene encodes CDR1 SGHDN and CDR2 FVKESK. V shed 1 base and J shed 6 bases, with 18 bases lying between them. This CDR3 has 16 residues. The CDR3 here is CASSQVGRGPGAEAFF. In nucleotides, the CDR3 is TGTGCCAGCAGCCAAGTAGGAAGAGGGCCTGGGGCTGAAGCTTTCTTT.

The chain combines TRBV11-2 with TRBJ2-7, with D uncertain. This CDR3 is built from 16 residues. Trimming took off 4 bases at V and 3 bases at J, with 19 bases between the two ends. CDR1 and CDR2 (germline): SGHAT, FQNNGV. The CDR3 bases are TGTGCCAGCAGCTCTGTGATGGTTGACAACAACTACGAGCAGTACTTC. Its translation is CASSSVMVDNNYEQYF.

CDR3 loop: CASSFSGIGRSPLHF. CDR3 nucleotides: TGTGCCAGCAGCTTCTCGGGTATCGGGAGATCACCCCTCCACTTT. The V and J genes are TRBV11-2 and TRBJ1-6; D remains unclear. Trimming left V 3 bases short and J 10 bases short, with 16 bases between. This CDR3 spans 15 amino acids. The germline CDR1 and CDR2 sequences are SGHAT and FQNNGV.

The rearrangement uses TRBV24-1 and TRBJ2-1, with 7 bases matching TRBD2. CDR1 is KGHDR and CDR2 is SFDVKD in the germline V gene. CDR3 length equals 16 residues. The ends lost 4 bases at V and 1 base at J; junction bases unmatched: 6. As DNA, the CDR3 is TGTGCCACCAGTGAACCTCAGCGGGGTTCCTACAATGAGCAGTTCTTC. Protein sequence: CATSEPQRGSYNEQFF.

The chain couples TRBV7-9 to TRBJ1-2, with D uncertain. CDR1 is SEHNR, CDR2 FQNEAQ, per germline (reference sequence). The CDR3 spans 13 residues. V shed 6 bases and J shed 7 bases, with 15 bases lying between them. CDR3 region: CASRMSRGGGYTF. CDR3 in DNA: TGTGCCAGCAGGATGAGCAGAGGAGGTGGCTACACCTTC.

The chain uses TRBV9 and TRBJ2-1; D perhaps matches TRBD1 (5 bases). The germline V gene has CDR1 SGDLS and CDR2 YYNGEE. The CDR3 is 15 residues long. The V gene lost 0 bases and the J gene lost 5 bases, with 12 bases spanning the gap. In nucleotides, the CDR3 is TGTGCCAGCAGCGTAGAGCCCACGACAGACAATGAGCAGTTCTTC. As protein: CASSVEPTTDNEQFF.